The 28 T cell receptor beta chains listed next were all sequenced from one sample in a study of T cells after yellow fever vaccination. TCRdb re-derived calls from the 5' RACE reads in MiXCR, one entry per CDR3 protein. The sample has some 300,000 distinct CDR3 sequences; around 8.6% are singletons. The sample here was CD4+ T cells sorted from PBMCs, taken 5 days after the yellow fever booster vaccination. All receptors come from a man between 18 and 29 years old who received the YFV17D yellow fever vaccine.

The chain links TRBV5-1 to TRBJ1-2; TRBD1 is a possible D gene (5 bases). The CDR3 sequence is 13 residues long. Trimming removed 4 bases from V and 3 bases from J, with 10 bases in between. Per germline, CDR1 SGHRS and CDR2 YFSETQ. CDR3 loop: CASSPQEYYGYTF. The CDR3 DNA sequence: TGCGCCAGCAGCCCACAGGAGTACTATGGCTACACCTTC. The complete variable domain, with remaining parts taken from reference TRBV5-1 and TRBJ1-2, reads KAGVTQTPRYLIKTRGQQVTLSCSPISGHRSVSWYQQTPGQGLQFLFEYFSETQRNKGNFPGRFSGRQFSNSRSEMNVSTLELGDSALYLCASSPQEYYGYTFGSGTRLTVV.

The V call is TRBV18, the J call TRBJ1-4; tentative D call: TRBD1 (6 bases). Trimming cost V 2 bases and J 7 bases, with 20 bases left between them. The CDR3 loop spans 17 amino acids. Germline loops: CDR1 KGHSH, CDR2 LQKENI. CDR3 in amino acids: CASSPIGGRESGEKLFF. The CDR3 bases are TGTGCCAGCTCACCAATTGGGGGCAGGGAAAGCGGTGAAAAACTGTTTTTT.

This clonotype was picked up many times. The rearrangement uses TRBV9 and TRBJ2-1, with 8 bases aligning to TRBD1. The ends lost 3 bases at V and 9 bases at J; junction bases unmatched: 5. Germline V gene sequence: CDR1 SGDLS, CDR2 YYNGEE. CDR3 length equals 13 residues. The CDR3 sequence: CASSAGDRGEQFF. The CDR3 DNA is TGTGCCAGCAGCGCGGGCGACAGGGGTGAGCAGTTCTTC.

This clonotype was seen a few times. V is TRBV6-2 or TRBV6-3 and J is TRBJ1-2, with a tentative D call TRBD1 (6 bases). This CDR3 has 10 residues. Germline CDR1 is MNHEY and CDR2 is SVGEGT. The ends were cut back, 11 bases at V and 8 bases at J, with 12 bases in the middle. CDR3 in DNA: TGTGCCGCAGGGGAAGGAGGCTACACCTTC. As protein: CAAGEGGYTF.

The chain carries TRBV4-3 and TRBJ2-2; no definite D call. The CDR3 runs 16 residues. The V end lost 0 bases, the J end lost 0 bases, and 8 bases lay between the germline ends. CDR1 LGHNA and CDR2 YSLEER come from the germline V gene. The CDR3 DNA reads as TGCGCCAGCAGCCAAGACAAGTGGGCGAACACCGGGGAGCTGTTTTTT. This codes for CASSQDKWANTGELFF.

The rearrangement links TRBV11-2 to TRBJ2-3; 8 positions match TRBD2. V was clipped by 8 bases and J by 0 bases; unmatched bases: 1. The germline CDR1 and CDR2 sequences are SGHAT and FQNNGV. The CDR3 contains 13 residues. This CDR3 reads CASAGGSTDTQYF. The CDR3 DNA reads as TGTGCCAGCGCGGGGGGCAGCACAGATACGCAGTATTTT.

This clonotype was seen ten or more times. This chain joins TRBV7-9 and TRBJ2-5, with D uncertain. Trimming shortened V by 5 bases and J by 5 bases, and 12 bases separated the two germline ends. The CDR3 runs to 13 residues. Per the germline V gene, CDR1 is SEHNR and CDR2 is FQNEAQ (reference sequence). This CDR3 is CASSPIPRETQYF. The CDR3 DNA sequence: TGTGCCAGCAGCCCGATCCCCCGGGAGACCCAGTACTTC.

The sample holds a few counts of this clonotype. The CDR3 loop is CASSGTATSYEQYF. The CDR3 DNA sequence: TGTGCCAGTAGCGGGACAGCCACTTCCTACGAGCAGTACTTC. The chain is built from TRBV19 and TRBJ2-7; 7 bases line up with TRBD1. This CDR3 has 14 amino acids. CDR1 and CDR2 from the germline V gene are LNHDA and SQIVND (reference sequence). Trimming cost V 6 bases and J 1 base; bases outside gene matches: 6.

About this clonotype itself: At one of its ends the junction is not consistent with the germline gene, which may arise from a read error. CDR3 DNA sequence: TGTGCCAGCAGTGGGGGCGACACAGATACGCAGTGTTTT. It codes for CASSGGDTDTQCF. The chain couples TRBV6-1 to TRBJ2-3, with D perhaps TRBD1 (5 bases). CDR1 and CDR2 (germline): MNHNS, SASEGT. The CDR3 runs 13 residues.

This clonotype was counted a few times. The V and J genes are TRBV2 and TRBJ2-5; D gene unclear. V lost 7 bases and J 5 bases, leaving 8 bases between the germline ends. The CDR3 runs to 11 residues. Germline V lookup: CDR1 SNHLY, CDR2 FYNNEI. The CDR3 DNA reads TGTGCCAGCATAACCCGGGAGACCCAGTACTTC. Its translation is CASITRETQYF.

This clonotype was counted between two and nine times. J is TRBJ1-1 and V is TRBV6-6; D is undetermined. CDR1 MNHNY and CDR2 SVGAGI come from the germline V gene (reference sequence). This CDR3 region has 14 residues. V lost 3 bases and J lost 1, with 9 bases in between. Here the CDR3 reads CASSYLLGNTEAFF. The CDR3 DNA follows: TGTGCCAGCAGTTATCTCCTAGGGAACACTGAAGCTTTCTTT.

The gene calls are TRBV19 and TRBJ1-2, with no clear D. The germline CDR1 and CDR2 sequences are LNHDA and SQIVND (reference sequence). V dropped 3 bases and J dropped 2 bases, with 13 bases sitting between them. This CDR3 is built from 15 residues. CDR3: CASSMSQTLNYGYTF. Here the CDR3 DNA reads TGTGCCAGTAGTATGAGTCAGACACTCAACTATGGCTACACCTTC.

This clonotype was seen a handful of times. The chain carries TRBV28 and TRBJ2-5; tentatively, D is TRBD1 or TRBD2 (7 bases each). CDR1 and CDR2 from the germline V gene are MDHEN and SYDVKM. The CDR3 has 15 amino acids. The V end was cut by 5 bases, the J end by 1 base, with 14 bases between. In DNA, the CDR3 is TGTGCCAGCAGTGGGGGGGGGACAGTCCAAGAGACCCAGTACTTC. This sequence encodes CASSGGGTVQETQYF. Full variable domain (remainder filled in from reference TRBV28 and TRBJ2-5): DVKVTQSSRYLVKRTGEKVFLECVQDMDHENMFWYRQDPGLGLRLIYFSYDVKMKEKGDIPEGYSVSREKKERFSLILESASTNQTSMYLCASSGGGTVQETQYFGPGTRLLVL.

There are a few counts of this clonotype. The V gene is TRBV5-6, the J gene TRBJ1-5; D ambiguous. Per the germline V gene, CDR1 is SGHDT and CDR2 is YYEEEE. V was trimmed by 4 bases and J by 3 bases, leaving 14 bases between them. CDR3 size: 15 residues. This chain's CDR3 is CASSADGGYNQPQHF. CDR3 sequence (DNA): TGTGCCAGCAGCGCAGATGGCGGCTACAATCAGCCCCAGCATTTT.

In its sample, this clonotype was seen a few times. The genes are TRBV19 and TRBJ1-1, with D tentatively TRBD1 (5 bases). Germline-derived CDR1 and CDR2 are LNHDA and SQIVND (reference sequence). Trimming removed 1 base from V and 0 bases from J, with 18 bases in between. The CDR3 is 18 residues long. CDR3 region: CASSIVRTRGTMNTEAFF. The CDR3 DNA reads TGTGCCAGTAGTATAGTTCGGACTCGCGGGACTATGAACACTGAAGCTTTCTTT.

This clonotype occurred a few times. The chain recombines TRBV5-1 with TRBJ1-2; D not certain. The CDR3 is 15 residues long. The V end was cut by 1 base, the J end by 8 bases, with 18 bases between. Germline V gives CDR1 SGHRS, CDR2 YFSETQ. The CDR3 DNA is TGCGCCAGCAGCTTGACTCTGGGCCCCGCTGAAGGCTACACCTTC. It codes for CASSLTLGPAEGYTF.

Here the CDR3 DNA reads TGCGCCAGCAGCTCCGGGACCTTCTACGAGCAGTACTTC. Its protein is CASSSGTFYEQYF. V is TRBV5-1 and J is TRBJ2-7; D is tentatively TRBD1 or TRBD2 (5 bases each). Germline lookup yields CDR1 SGHRS and CDR2 YFSETQ. CDR3 size: 13 residues. V gave up 3 bases and J gave up 3 bases, with 10 bases separating them.

V and J are TRBV9 and TRBJ2-1, with 9 bases aligning to TRBD2. Germline assignment: CDR1 SGDLS and CDR2 YYNGEE. The CDR3 loop spans 13 amino acids. The V and J ends lost 3 bases and 12 bases, in that order; junction bases with no gene match: 7. The CDR3 DNA follows: TGTGCCAGCAGCGACTATGGGACTAGCAGGCAGTTCTTC. The encoded protein is CASSDYGTSRQFF.

This clonotype was seen more than once but under ten times. The chain combines TRBV5-1 with TRBJ1-3; no reliable D call. Per the germline V gene, CDR1 is SGHRS and CDR2 is YFSETQ. This CDR3 is built from 16 residues. With 1 base removed from V and 4 bases from J, the gap between germline ends came to 15 bases. CDR3 sequence: CASSLSSPFAGNTIYF. The CDR3, as DNA: TGCGCCAGCAGCTTGAGTTCACCTTTCGCGGGAAACACCATATATTTT.

The sample holds many counts of this clonotype. The chain couples TRBV24-1 to TRBJ2-1; 15 positions match TRBD2. Germline V gene data show CDR1 as KGHDR and CDR2 as SFDVKD. The J segment lost 8 bases and the V segment lost 4 bases, leaving 8 bases of the junction unmatched. This CDR3 region has 17 residues. CDR3 amino acids: CATSDPGTSGGSDEQFF. CDR3 nucleotides: TGTGCCACCAGTGACCCCGGGACTAGCGGGGGGTCGGATGAGCAGTTCTTC.

This clonotype was observed a handful of times. The V gene is TRBV7-9, the J gene TRBJ2-2, with TRBD1 matching over 7 bases. V was clipped by 7 bases and J by 6 bases; unmatched bases: 5. The CDR3 is 13 amino acids. Looked up from germline, CDR1 is SEHNR and CDR2 is FQNEAQ (reference sequence). In DNA, the CDR3 is TGTGCCAGCATCACACAGGGGTCCGGGGAGCTGTTTTTT. Amino acids: CASITQGSGELFF.

This clonotype was seen at least ten times. The chain employs TRBV12-3 or TRBV12-4 and TRBJ2-7, with D possibly matching TRBD1 (6 bases). This CDR3 is 15 amino acids long. Trimming pared 5 bases from V and 2 bases from J, leaving 16 bases between. CDR3 in amino acids: CASSPTGSRAYEQYF. CDR3 DNA sequence: TGTGCCAGCAGTCCGACAGGCTCCCGGGCCTACGAGCAGTACTTC.

This clonotype showed up many times. The V gene is TRBV3-1, the J gene TRBJ1-2; 8 bases align to TRBD1. Germline V CDR1 and CDR2: LGHDT, YNNKEL (reference sequence). The CDR3 runs to 15 residues. J was trimmed by 4 bases and V by 1 base; bases with no gene match: 5. The CDR3 coding sequence is TGTGCCAGCAGCCAAGGGACAGGGTCCTCCTATGGCTACACCTTC. Translation gives CASSQGTGSSYGYTF.

This chain links TRBV12-3 or TRBV12-4 with TRBJ2-1, with D maybe TRBD2 (6 bases). CDR3 size: 15 residues. With 5 bases removed from V and 0 bases from J, the gap between germline ends came to 11 bases. The CDR3 here is CASSRGTPSYNEQFF. The CDR3 DNA follows: TGTGCCAGCAGTCGAGGGACTCCCTCCTACAATGAGCAGTTCTTC.

CDR3 nucleotide sequence: TGTGCCAGCAGTCCCTCTGACAGGACGATCTTCTCCTACGAGCAGTACGTC. Encoded protein: CASSPSDRTIFSYEQYV. The rearrangement joins TRBV28 to TRBJ2-7, with D possibly TRBD1 on 6 matching bases. Germline V gene data show CDR1 as MDHEN and CDR2 as SYDVKM. V lost 5 bases and J 0 bases, leaving 20 bases between the germline ends. CDR3 length equals 17 residues.

The gene calls are TRBV6-1 and TRBJ2-3; a possible D gene is TRBD2 (5 bases). This CDR3 is built from 16 residues. Trimming shortened V by 5 bases and J by 0 bases, and 15 bases separated the two germline ends. Germline-derived CDR1 and CDR2 are MNHNS and SASEGT. CDR3 nucleotide sequence: TGTGCCAGCAGTAAGCCTAGCCGATCTAGCACAGATACGCAGTATTTT. This sequence encodes CASSKPSRSSTDTQYF.

This clonotype was found a few times. This sequence joins TRBV2 and TRBJ1-2; D remains unclear. Trimming took 3 bases from V and 8 from J, leaving 13 bases between them. The CDR3 is 13 amino acids. Germline CDR1 is SNHLY and CDR2 is FYNNEI. CDR3 sequence: CASSEALDGGYTF. For the CDR3, the DNA is TGTGCCAGCAGTGAGGCTCTAGACGGCGGCTACACCTTC.

The CDR3 DNA reads as TGCAGCGTTGTTTCTAGCGGAGGGACGCAGTATTTT. Its protein product is CSVVSSGGTQYF. This rearrangement joins TRBV29-1 to TRBJ2-3; 7 nucleotides line up with TRBD2. The junction had 7 bases not matched to a gene; V was cut back by 4 bases and J by 9 bases. Germline V gene lookup returns CDR1 SQVTM and CDR2 ANQGSEA. This CDR3 region has 12 residues.